The next 18 T cell receptor beta chains were all read from a single sample in a study of blood T cell repertoires in COVID-19. Data came from immunoSEQ multiplex PCR; TCRdb stores just in-frame clones and leaves some out. Among under 200,000 clones listed, 85% to 90% were seen once. Sequenced material: peripheral blood. These receptors came from a woman aged 60-75 years with COVID-19, enrolled during active disease.

V and J are TRBV5-6 and TRBJ1-3; D not certain. CDR3 size: 15 residues. Trimming shortened V by 2 bases and J by 0 bases, and 9 bases separated the two germline ends. Germline-derived CDR1 and CDR2 are SGHDT and YYEEEE. The CDR3 DNA follows: TGTGCCAGCAGCTTAGGCGGCCTCTCTGGAAACACCATATATTTT. Translating gives CASSLGGLSGNTIYF.

The genes are TRBV4-3 and TRBJ1-4, with D possibly matching TRBD1 (5 bases). The length of the CDR3 is 13 residues. Germline lookup yields CDR1 LGHNA and CDR2 YSLEER. V gave up 2 bases and J gave up 10 bases, with 11 bases separating them. Here the CDR3 reads CASSQSPGRKLFF. The CDR3 DNA reads as TGCGCCAGCAGCCAATCTCCAGGGCGAAAACTGTTTTTT.

This rearrangement joins TRBV7-2 to TRBJ2-1, with D unresolved. CDR1 and CDR2 from the germline V gene are SGHTA and FQGNSA. V shed 5 bases and J shed 0 bases, with 5 bases lying between them. The CDR3 loop spans 13 amino acids. The CDR3 coding sequence is TGTGCCAGCAGCACGAGCTCCTACAATGAGCAGTTCTTC. Translation: CASSTSSYNEQFF.

The chain employs TRBV6-6 and TRBJ1-3; TRBD1 is a possible D gene (5 bases). The V gene lost 2 bases and the J gene lost 0 bases, with 8 bases spanning the gap. The germline V gene encodes CDR1 MNHNY and CDR2 SVGAGI (reference sequence). This CDR3 is 15 amino acids long. CDR3 DNA sequence: TGTGCCAGCAGTTACGAAGGGGCCTCTGGAAACACCATATATTTT. It yields the protein CASSYEGASGNTIYF.

This chain links TRBV27 with TRBJ1-3; D uncertain. Looked up from germline, CDR1 is MNHEY and CDR2 is SMNVEV (reference sequence). V lost 5 bases and J 0 bases, leaving 8 bases between the germline ends. The CDR3 length is 14 residues. CDR3 sequence reads: CASSTLSSGNTIYF. The CDR3 DNA sequence: TGTGCCAGCAGTACCCTAAGCTCTGGAAACACCATATATTTT.

The genes are TRBV27 and TRBJ1-1, with TRBD1 as a possible D gene (5 bases). CDR1 MNHEY and CDR2 SMNVEV come from the germline V gene (reference sequence). This CDR3 has 13 amino acids. V lost 11 bases and J lost 2, with 15 bases in between. CDR3 amino acids: CAVTTARNTEAFF. DNA of the CDR3: TGTGCCGTTACGACAGCGCGAAACACTGAAGCTTTCTTT.

The J gene is TRBJ2-7, the V gene TRBV25-1; tentatively, D is TRBD2 (5 bases). The CDR3 length is 13 residues. CDR1 MGHDK and CDR2 SYGVNS come from the germline V gene. Between the trimmed V and J ends, which lost 5 bases and 0 bases, there was a span of 8 bases. CDR3 nucleotides: TGTGCCAGCAGTCTGGGAGCCTCCTACGAGCAGTACTTC. This codes for CASSLGASYEQYF.

V and J are TRBV24-1 and TRBJ1-5; 12 bases are shared with TRBD1. Germline V gives CDR1 KGHDR, CDR2 SFDVKD. This CDR3 contains 15 residues. The junction had 3 bases not matched to a gene; V was cut back by 3 bases and J by 7 bases. The CDR3 loop is CATSDRGTGGQPQHF. CDR3 coding DNA: TGTGCCACCAGTGATCGAGGGACAGGGGGCCAGCCCCAGCATTTT.

The sample holds one count of this clone. The chain joins TRBV30 to TRBJ2-2; TRBD2 might be the D (6 bases). The V end lost 4 bases, the J end lost 0 bases, and 12 bases lay between the germline ends. CDR1 and CDR2 from the germline V gene are GTSNPN and SVGIG (reference sequence). There are 15 residues in the CDR3. The CDR3 region has the DNA TGTGCCTGGACCGGTCGACTAGCGAACACCGGGGAGCTGTTTTTT. As protein: CAWTGRLANTGELFF.

This chain joins TRBV13 and TRBJ2-1, with TRBD2 identical over 8 bases. Germline V lookup: CDR1 PRHDT, CDR2 FYEKMQ (reference sequence). Trimming at V came to 3 bases and at J to 4 bases, leaving 5 bases not matched to a gene. The CDR3 runs 15 residues. This CDR3 is CASSFVLAGYNEQFF. In DNA form, the CDR3 reads TGTGCCAGCAGCTTTGTCCTAGCGGGTTACAATGAGCAGTTCTTC. Based on the CDR3 plus reference TRBV13 and TRBJ2-1, the full variable domain is AAGVIQSPRHLIKEKRETATLKCYPIPRHDTVYWYQQGPGQDPQFLISFYEKMQSDKGSIPDRFSAQQFSDYHSELNMSSLELGDSALYFCASSFVLAGYNEQFFGPGTRLTVL.

The genes are TRBV19 and TRBJ1-4; D might be TRBD1 (5 bases). CDR1 and CDR2 (germline): LNHDA, SQIVND (reference sequence). Trimming took 3 bases from V and 12 from J, leaving 11 bases between them. This CDR3 region has 12 residues. DNA for the CDR3: TGTGCCAGTAGTATTGTCGGCAGGGAACTGTTTTTT. Its translation is CASSIVGRELFF.

The rearrangement uses TRBV11-2 and TRBJ1-2; D may be TRBD1 (6 bases). Per the germline V gene, CDR1 is SGHAT and CDR2 is FQNNGV. The CDR3 runs to 14 residues. V was clipped by 4 bases and J by 4 bases, with 13 bases between them. CDR3 DNA: TGTGCCAGCAGCTCAGAGGACAGCCTCTATGGCTACACCTTC. Its translation: CASSSEDSLYGYTF.

The J gene is TRBJ2-7, the V gene TRBV11-3, with 9 bases identical to TRBD1. CDR1 is SGHNT and CDR2 is YENEEA in the germline V gene. J lost 6 bases, V lost 5 bases, and 11 bases had no gene match. CDR3 length: 15 amino acids. The CDR3 DNA follows: TGTGCCAGCAGCCGGTCCCCGGGACAGGGATCCGAGCAGTACTTC. Translating it yields CASSRSPGQGSEQYF.

The chain has TRBV7-9 and TRBJ2-7; TRBD1 might be the D (6 bases). This CDR3 spans 13 amino acids. From germline, CDR1 is SEHNR and CDR2 FQNEAQ (reference sequence). V lost 4 bases and J 4 bases, leaving 11 bases between the germline ends. The CDR3 here is CASSSLQGYEQYF. Here the CDR3 DNA reads TGTGCCAGCAGCTCCTTACAGGGTTACGAGCAGTACTTC.

The V call is TRBV2, the J call TRBJ2-4, with 11 bases that match TRBD2. Unmatched junction bases numbered 7, after V lost 7 bases and J lost 2 bases. The CDR3 is made up of 16 amino acids. The germline V gene has CDR1 SNHLY and CDR2 FYNNEI. The CDR3 protein is CASTLAGGLSKNIQYF. DNA of the CDR3: TGTGCCAGCACCCTAGCGGGAGGCCTGTCCAAAAACATTCAGTACTTC.

The rearrangement joins TRBV5-1 to TRBJ1-4; 7 bases fit TRBD1. This CDR3 comprises 15 residues. From germline, CDR1 is SGHRS and CDR2 YFSETQ. The J segment lost 2 bases and the V segment lost 2 bases, leaving 3 bases of the junction unmatched. For the CDR3, the DNA is TGCGCCAGCAGCTTTCAGACAGGGACTAATGAAAAACTGTTTTTT. Amino acids: CASSFQTGTNEKLFF.

The chain couples TRBV19 to TRBJ2-7; TRBD1 matches 7 bases. The V gene end was trimmed by 3 bases and the J gene end by 4 bases; junction bases not matched to a gene: 6. CDR1 LNHDA and CDR2 SQIVND come from the germline V gene (reference sequence). This CDR3 is 14 amino acids long. In DNA form, the CDR3 reads TGTGCCAGTAGTATTGGCAGGGGGTGGTACGAGCAGTACTTC. Amino acid sequence: CASSIGRGWYEQYF.

The chain carries TRBV3-1 (or the pseudogene TRBV3-2) and TRBJ2-2, with 7 bases that match TRBD1. With 0 bases clipped from V and 4 bases from J, the junction kept 8 bases outside the gene matches. The CDR3 runs 17 residues. CDR1 is LGHDT, CDR2 YNNKEL, per germline (reference sequence). Written as DNA, the CDR3 is TGTGCCAGCAGCCAAGATTGGGGACAGATTTCCACCGGGGAGCTGTTTTTT. This gives the protein CASSQDWGQISTGELFF.